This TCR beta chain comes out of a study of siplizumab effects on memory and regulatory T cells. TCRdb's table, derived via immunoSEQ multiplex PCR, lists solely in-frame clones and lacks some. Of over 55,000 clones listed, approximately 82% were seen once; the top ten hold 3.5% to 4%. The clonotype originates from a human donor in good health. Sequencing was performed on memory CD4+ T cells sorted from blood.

The CDR3: CASSLAGADYEQYF. DNA of the CDR3: TGTGCCAGCAGTCTAGCGGGAGCGGACTACGAGCAGTACTTC. The chain joins TRBV6-5 to TRBJ2-7; 10 nucleotides agree with TRBD2. The CDR3 is 14 amino acids. Germline CDR1 MNHEY, CDR2 SVGAGI. V lost 5 bases and J lost 3; bases outside the gene matches: 4.